What follows are 5 T cell receptor beta chains derived from one specimen sequenced in a study of CD8 T cells in ankylosing spondylitis. Using its own MiXCR run on the 5' RACE reads, TCRdb lists one record per CDR3 protein. The sample gives approximately 540,000 distinct CDR3 sequences, about 13% of which show up once; 6.8% is in the top ten. These receptors' antigens are unknown. Notes on the study in general: A TCR beta motif made of fewer than 10 highly homologous variants seemed typical of ankylosing spondylitis blood.

The source material was blood, either unsorted or a sorted T cell fraction (not recorded which). The receptors here all came from a male donor with ankylosing spondylitis.

In this sample, this clonotype turned up a few times. The chain links TRBV3-1 to TRBJ2-5, with TRBD2 matching 10 bases. Germline CDR1 is LGHDT and CDR2 is YNNKEL (reference sequence). This CDR3 region has 16 residues. J gave up 2 bases and V 1 base, and 4 bases lay outside the gene matches. The DNA of the CDR3 is TGTGCCAGCAGCCAAGGGTCTAGCGGGGGACAAGAGACCCAGTACTTC. Encoded protein: CASSQGSSGGQETQYF.

The chain uses TRBV11-2 and TRBJ2-1; perhaps TRBD2 as D (6 bases). The V gene lost 5 bases and the J gene lost 7 bases, with 12 bases spanning the gap. The germline gives CDR1 SGHAT, CDR2 FQNNGV. This CDR3 is built from 13 residues. The CDR3 DNA reads as TGTGCCAGCAGCATCGGAGGGACGAATGAGCAGTTCTTC. Amino acid sequence: CASSIGGTNEQFF.

This clonotype was seen a few times. The chain links TRBV30 to TRBJ2-2; 11 bases are a match to TRBD2. The CDR3 sequence is 15 residues long. CDR1 and CDR2 (germline): GTSNPN, SVGIG (reference sequence). V trimming: 3 bases; J trimming: 5 bases; junction bases outside the gene matches: 5. This CDR3 reads CAWRLAGADTGELFF. The CDR3 DNA reads TGTGCCTGGAGACTAGCGGGAGCGGATACCGGGGAGCTGTTTTTT.

V and J are TRBV10-3 and TRBJ1-1, with D possibly matching TRBD1 (5 bases). The V and J ends lost 4 bases and 1 base respectively, with 10 bases between them. Germline-derived CDR1 and CDR2 are ENHRY and SYGVKD. CDR3 size: 14 residues. The CDR3 sequence: CAISAFDRNTEAFF. The CDR3 bases are TGTGCCATCAGTGCTTTCGACAGGAACACTGAAGCTTTCTTT.

This clonotype was counted only a few times. This chain links TRBV12-3 or TRBV12-4 with TRBJ1-5; weak D call: TRBD1 (6 bases). V was pared by 3 bases and J by 5 bases, with 17 bases between. This CDR3 is built from 16 residues. The CDR3 nucleotides are TGTGCCAGCAGTTTGGGCCGGGGGCGAGAAGATCAGCCCCAGCATTTT. Amino acid sequence: CASSLGRGREDQPQHF.